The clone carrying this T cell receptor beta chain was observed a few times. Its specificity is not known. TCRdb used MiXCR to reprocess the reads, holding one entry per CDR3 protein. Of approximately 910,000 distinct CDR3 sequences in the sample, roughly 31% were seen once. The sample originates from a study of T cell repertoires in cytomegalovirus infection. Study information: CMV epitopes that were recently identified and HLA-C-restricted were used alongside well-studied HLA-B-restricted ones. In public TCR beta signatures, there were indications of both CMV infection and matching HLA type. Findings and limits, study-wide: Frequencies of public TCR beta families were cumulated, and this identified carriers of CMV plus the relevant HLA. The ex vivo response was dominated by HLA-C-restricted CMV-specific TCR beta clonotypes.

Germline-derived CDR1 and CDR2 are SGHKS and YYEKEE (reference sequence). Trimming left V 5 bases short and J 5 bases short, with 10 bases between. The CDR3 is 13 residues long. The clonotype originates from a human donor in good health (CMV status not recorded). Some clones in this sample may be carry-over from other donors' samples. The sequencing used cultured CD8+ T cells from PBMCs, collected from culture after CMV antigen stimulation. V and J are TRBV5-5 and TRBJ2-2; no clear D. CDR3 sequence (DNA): TGTGCCAGCAGAACGGAGAGGACCGGGGAGCTGTTTTTT. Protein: CASRTERTGELFF.